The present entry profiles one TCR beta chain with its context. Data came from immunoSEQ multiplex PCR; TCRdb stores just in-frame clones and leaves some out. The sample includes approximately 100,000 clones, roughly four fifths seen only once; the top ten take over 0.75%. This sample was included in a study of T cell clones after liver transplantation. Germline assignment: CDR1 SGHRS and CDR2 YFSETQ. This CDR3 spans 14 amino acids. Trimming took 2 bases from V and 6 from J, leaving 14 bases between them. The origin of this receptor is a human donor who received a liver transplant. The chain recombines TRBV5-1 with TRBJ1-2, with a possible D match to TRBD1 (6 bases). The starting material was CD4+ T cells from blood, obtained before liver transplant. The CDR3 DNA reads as TGCGCCAGCAGCTTAAACGGACAGCGAGATGGCTACACCTTC. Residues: CASSLNGQRDGYTF.